A single sample is the source of the 17 T cell receptor beta chains below, sequenced in a study of T-cell memory formation after mild COVID-19. Via MiXCR, TCRdb re-called the 5' RACE reads, giving one row per CDR3 protein. The sample carries some 210,000 distinct CDR3 sequences, 27% recorded once. Sequencing was performed on PBMCs or a T cell subset sorted from them (not recorded which). The receptors derive from an adult woman who had mild COVID-19 (a few samples of this study predate the infection). Cell type and time point are not known.

This sequence joins TRBV5-1 and TRBJ2-6; D is unclear. Germline CDR1 SGHRS, CDR2 YFSETQ. CDR3 size: 16 residues. Trimming shortened V by 1 base and J by 0 bases, and 8 bases separated the two germline ends. This chain's CDR3 is CASSLKEFSGANVLTF. CDR3 DNA: TGCGCCAGCAGCTTGAAGGAGTTCTCTGGGGCCAACGTCCTGACTTTC.

The CDR3 protein is CASSVGGHQQETQYF. Written as DNA, the CDR3 is TGTGCCAGCAGCGTAGGAGGACATCAACAAGAGACCCAGTACTTC. The V and J genes are TRBV9 and TRBJ2-5, with D possibly TRBD1 on 5 matching bases. This CDR3 is built from 15 residues. Trimming shortened V by 0 bases and J by 2 bases, and 11 bases separated the two germline ends. Germline V gives CDR1 SGDLS, CDR2 YYNGEE.

The rearrangement joins TRBV18 to TRBJ1-2; maybe TRBD1 (5 bases). CDR3 length equals 15 residues. V was cut by 3 bases and J by 8 bases, with 19 bases left in between. Germline CDR1 reads KGHSH; CDR2 reads LQKENI. CDR3 region: CASSPTGLALGGYTF. Written as DNA, the CDR3 is TGTGCCAGCTCACCCACGGGACTGGCCCTAGGAGGCTACACCTTC.

This chain links TRBV6-5 with TRBJ1-5, with D possibly TRBD1 on 5 matching bases. The V gene lost 4 bases and the J gene lost 4 bases, with 8 bases spanning the gap. CDR1 is MNHEY, CDR2 SVGAGI, per germline. CDR3 length: 13 residues. The CDR3 bases are TGTGCCAGCAGTTGGGGGGAGAATCAGCCCCAGCATTTT. Protein: CASSWGENQPQHF.

This clonotype showed up just once. This chain uses TRBV3-1 with TRBJ1-6; D perhaps matches TRBD1 (6 bases). Looked up from germline, CDR1 is LGHDT and CDR2 is YNNKEL (reference sequence). The germline V and J ends were trimmed by 6 bases and 9 bases, with 18 bases remaining between them. The CDR3 runs 15 residues. As DNA, the CDR3 is TGTGCCAGCAGTCCAACGGCAGGGGTTTCTTCACCCCTCCACTTT. It encodes CASSPTAGVSSPLHF.

This chain joins TRBV12-3 or TRBV12-4 and TRBJ1-1, with D possibly matching TRBD1 (5 bases). With 6 bases removed from V and 0 bases from J, the gap between germline ends came to 14 bases. The CDR3 contains 15 residues. In nucleotides, the CDR3 is TGTGCCAGCAGAATGGCGAGGGGAGTGAACACTGAAGCTTTCTTT. This sequence encodes CASRMARGVNTEAFF.

This rearrangement joins TRBV3-1 to TRBJ2-1; the D is unclear. The germline V gene encodes CDR1 LGHDT and CDR2 YNNKEL (reference sequence). V was cut by 2 bases and J by 10 bases, with 9 bases left in between. The length of the CDR3 is 12 residues. DNA for the CDR3: TGTGCCAGCAGCCAACGTATTTACGAGCAGTTCTTC. It encodes CASSQRIYEQFF.

This clonotype showed up just a few times. V usage is TRBV24-1 and J usage is TRBJ2-5; 9 bases agree with TRBD2. Per the germline V gene, CDR1 is KGHDR and CDR2 is SFDVKD. There are 16 residues in the CDR3. With V trimmed by 3 bases and J by 5 bases, 9 bases remained unmatched. CDR3 amino acids: CATSDVPGLALETQYF. The CDR3 DNA reads as TGTGCCACCAGTGATGTTCCGGGACTAGCTCTGGAGACCCAGTACTTC.

This sequence joins TRBV30 and TRBJ1-2, with a possible D match to TRBD1 (5 bases). From germline, CDR1 is GTSNPN and CDR2 SVGIG (reference sequence). The CDR3 extends over 13 amino acids. V was shortened by 0 bases and J by 6 bases, with 11 bases between the two germline ends. This CDR3 is CAWSVLGENGYTF. In nucleotides, the CDR3 is TGTGCCTGGAGTGTACTGGGGGAGAATGGCTACACCTTC. The whole variable domain, filled in from reference TRBV30 and TRBJ1-2, reads SQTIHQWPATLVQPVGSPLSLECTVEGTSNPNLYWYRQAAGRGLQLLFYSVGIGQISSEVPQNLSASRPQDRQFILSSKKLLLSDSGFYLCAWSVLGENGYTFGSGTRLTVV.

The genes are TRBV4-2 and TRBJ2-7, with no clear D. This CDR3 has 13 residues. V lost 0 bases, J lost 4 bases, and 7 bases lay in between. From germline, CDR1 is LGHNA and CDR2 YNFKEQ. The CDR3 sequence is CASSQEDFYEQYF. The CDR3 nucleotides are TGTGCCAGCAGCCAAGAAGACTTTTACGAGCAGTACTTC.

The chain combines TRBV6-2 or TRBV6-3 with TRBJ2-7; D not resolved. The CDR3 sequence is 12 residues long. V gave up 2 bases and J gave up 4 bases, with 6 bases separating them. Germline V CDR1 and CDR2: MNHEY, SVGEGT. The DNA of the CDR3 is TGTGCCAGCAGTTACGACCCTTACGAGCAGTACTTC. Protein product: CASSYDPYEQYF.

A few counts support this clonotype. The chain links TRBV6-6 to TRBJ2-1; D might be TRBD2 (5 bases). Trimming removed 5 bases from V and 0 bases from J, with 11 bases in between. The germline V gene has CDR1 MNHNY and CDR2 SVGAGI (reference sequence). The CDR3 is 15 residues long. The CDR3 bases are TGTGCCAGCAGTGACCTGGGGAGCTCCTACAATGAGCAGTTCTTC. It codes for CASSDLGSSYNEQFF.

This clonotype was seen only a few times. J is TRBJ2-1 and V is TRBV20-1; 8 bases agree with TRBD2. Germline V CDR1 and CDR2: DFQATT, SNEGSKA (reference sequence). The V gene end was trimmed by 3 bases and the J gene end by 7 bases; junction bases not matched to a gene: 8. CDR3 length equals 14 residues. The CDR3 sequence is CSASRLAGNNEQFF. The CDR3 region has the DNA TGCAGTGCTAGTCGGCTAGCGGGCAATAATGAGCAGTTCTTC.

The sample holds a few counts of this clonotype. CDR3 DNA sequence: TGTGCCAGCAGCTCAATGACAGGGGGCTCCTACGAGCAGTACTTC. Translated: CASSSMTGGSYEQYF. This chain uses TRBV5-6 with TRBJ2-7, with 9 bases identical to TRBD1. CDR3 size: 15 residues. The germline V gene encodes CDR1 SGHDT and CDR2 YYEEEE. V shed 3 bases, J shed 0 bases, and the junction held 4 bases outside the gene matches.

The sample holds a few counts of this clonotype. This chain links TRBV12-3 or TRBV12-4 with TRBJ1-2; D is possibly TRBD1 (5 bases). There are 15 residues in the CDR3. Trimming pared 7 bases from V and 4 bases from J, leaving 19 bases between. The CDR3 DNA sequence: TGTGCCAGCACCTTGAGCCAGGGACCCCGCTATGGCTACACCTTC. Residues: CASTLSQGPRYGYTF.

This clonotype was found a few times. V is TRBV24-1 and J is TRBJ1-1; D remains unclear. The length of the CDR3 is 13 residues. Looked up from germline, CDR1 is KGHDR and CDR2 is SFDVKD. V was pared by 5 bases and J by 5 bases, with 11 bases between. CDR3 sequence (DNA): TGTGCCACCAGTGTGGGTAGCTGGACTGAAGCTTTCTTT. It encodes CATSVGSWTEAFF.

The gene calls are TRBV6-6 and TRBJ1-1, with D unresolved. The CDR3 runs 15 residues. Trimming took 2 bases from V and 1 from J, leaving 11 bases between them. CDR1 MNHNY and CDR2 SVGAGI come from the germline V gene (reference sequence). The DNA of the CDR3 is TGTGCCAGCAGTTACACCGCGGGTGGGAACACTGAAGCTTTCTTT. Its protein is CASSYTAGGNTEAFF.